The 2 T cell receptor beta chains given below trace back to one sample, sequenced in a study of shared clonotypes between healthy human individuals. The table came from immunoSEQ multiplex PCR; TCRdb's copy has only in-frame clones and leaves some out. The data contain some 550,000 clones, roughly 97% of them seen just once; the ten biggest clones take up roughly 0.055%. The sequenced sample was naive CD4+ T cells sorted from blood. Regarding subset: CD45RA+ positively selected. The receptors derive from a young woman in good health.

This clone has only one observation. The V and J genes are TRBV18 and TRBJ2-2; 7 bases agree with TRBD1. V dropped 6 bases and J dropped 1; count of bases not matched to a gene: 2. The CDR3 has 14 residues. Germline CDR1 reads KGHSH; CDR2 reads LQKENI. The CDR3 DNA is TGTGCCAGCTCTGGGGACAGGAACACCGGGGAGCTGTTTTTT. Translating it yields CASSGDRNTGELFF.

CDR3 bases: TGCGCCAGCAGCGCACCGGGACAGGGGGTGCAGTACTTC. The encoded protein is CASSAPGQGVQYF. This sequence joins TRBV5-1 and TRBJ2-7; 11 bases are shared with TRBD1. CDR1 is SGHRS and CDR2 is YFSETQ in the germline V gene. With V trimmed by 4 bases and J by 9 bases, 6 bases remained unmatched. CDR3 size: 13 residues.